The 8 T cell receptor beta chains presented below share a single source sample, sequenced in a study of T-cell memory formation after mild COVID-19. TCRdb used MiXCR to reprocess the 5' RACE reads, holding one entry per CDR3 protein. The sample has around 320,000 distinct CDR3 sequences, approximately 15% seen once. Input material: PBMCs or a T cell subset sorted from them (not recorded which). The receptors here all came from a young man who had mild COVID-19 (a few samples of this study predate the infection). Cell type and time point are not known.

This chain uses TRBV7-2 with TRBJ1-1; no firm D call. V lost 6 bases and J lost 7, with 15 bases in between. The CDR3 is made up of 13 amino acids. Germline V lookup: CDR1 SGHTA, CDR2 FQGNSA. The CDR3 here is CASSPVGAGEAFF. In DNA form, the CDR3 reads TGTGCCAGCAGTCCTGTGGGAGCTGGTGAAGCTTTCTTT.

V and J are TRBV5-1 and TRBJ2-7; 12 bases are shared with TRBD2. The CDR3 is made up of 15 amino acids. Per the germline V gene, CDR1 is SGHRS and CDR2 is YFSETQ. J was trimmed by 2 bases and V by 4 bases; bases with no gene match: 4. The CDR3 protein is CASSKLAGGPYEQYF. In nucleotides, the CDR3 is TGCGCCAGCAGCAAGCTAGCGGGGGGGCCCTACGAGCAGTACTTC.

CDR3 bases: TGTGCCAGCAGTTTAGCCACAACTCAGCCCCAGCATTTT. Translation gives CASSLATTQPQHF. The chain carries TRBV12-3 or TRBV12-4 and TRBJ1-5; D gene unclear. The CDR3 consists of 13 residues. V shed 0 bases and J shed 6 bases, with 6 bases lying between them.

This clonotype was detected a few times. The V gene is TRBV10-3, the J gene TRBJ2-7; D is uncertain. Trimming took off 10 bases at V and 0 bases at J, with 10 bases between the two ends. The CDR3 covers 12 residues. Per germline, CDR1 ENHRY and CDR2 SYGVKD. CDR3: CATTDNSYEQYV. The CDR3 DNA reads as TGTGCCACCACCGACAACTCCTACGAGCAGTACGTC.

The chain has TRBV7-9 and TRBJ2-3; 7 positions match TRBD2. The CDR3 contains 16 residues. Unmatched junction bases numbered 7, after V lost 1 base and J lost 3 bases. Germline CDR1 is SEHNR and CDR2 is FQNEAQ (reference sequence). The CDR3 DNA sequence: TGTGCCAGCAGCTTAGACCTTCGGGGGGAGACAGATACGCAGTATTTT. Its translation: CASSLDLRGETDTQYF.

This clonotype showed up just a few times. The CDR3 sequence is CASSAGAQDTQYF. The CDR3 bases are TGTGCCAGCAGTGCGGGGGCCCAAGATACGCAGTATTTT. This chain joins TRBV2 and TRBJ2-3; D is possibly TRBD1 or TRBD2 (6 bases each). The CDR3 sequence is 13 residues long. Trimming cost V 4 bases and J 5 bases, with 10 bases left between them. Germline V lookup: CDR1 SNHLY, CDR2 FYNNEI.

The chain uses TRBV7-2 and TRBJ1-4; D gene uncertain. This CDR3 comprises 16 residues. Germline assignment: CDR1 SGHTA and CDR2 FQGNSA. The V gene lost 4 bases and the J gene lost 0 bases, with 12 bases spanning the gap. For the CDR3, the DNA is TGTGCCAGCAGCTCCCTCGGACGTCCAACTAATGAAAAACTGTTTTTT. As protein: CASSSLGRPTNEKLFF.

This clonotype was seen more than once but under ten times. This rearrangement joins TRBV5-1 to TRBJ2-1, with 10 bases identical to TRBD1. This CDR3 contains 14 residues. The germline V gene has CDR1 SGHRS and CDR2 YFSETQ. V shed 7 bases and J 9 bases; nucleotides not matched to a gene: 10. This CDR3 is CASYPGTGVGEQFF. For the CDR3, the DNA is TGCGCCAGCTATCCCGGGACAGGGGTTGGTGAGCAGTTCTTC.